The present T cell receptor beta chain was sequenced within a study of blood T cells in healthy people across ages (dated by TCRdb to the mid-2010s). With regard to the full study: In model experiments, roughly one uniquely barcoded TCR beta cDNA molecule per two T cells was captured by template switching. To track age-related changes in TCR beta repertoire diversity, the study relied on deep sequencing normalized with unique cDNA molecular identifiers. Donors were grouped into four age groups: young (average 16 years), middle-aged (under 40), aged (around 62) and long-lived (approximately 82). For two donors (one aged 18 to 30 and one aged 80 or older), the study analyzed two additional independent replicas of 1 million unique cDNA reads from the same blood draw.

Overall results and qualifications from the work: Because profiling used bulk unsorted PBMCs, naive and antigen-experienced compartments could not be compared conclusively. Compared with the aged group, the long-lived group had more naive CD4+ T cells, fewer expanded clones and increased TCR diversity, suggesting age selection. Observed TCR beta diversity per million T cells fell roughly linearly with age, and a significant reduction was already apparent by age around 44. Observed TCR beta diversity correlated strongly with the percentage of naive T cells measured by flow cytometry. Donor CMV infection status was unknown, potentially confounding age-related changes in expanded clonotypes. Total diversity estimates from one million sequenced T cells were considered lower bounds and underestimates.

Donors were 40 or so systemically healthy Caucasian individuals from Russia aged about 6 to 100 years. Each donor gave 8 to 10 milliliters of peripheral blood, collected into EDTA-treated Vacutainer tubes. Ficoll-Paque density-gradient centrifugation was used to isolate PBMCs, with at least 6.5 million per sample. Trizol reagent was used to extract total RNA from the PBMCs, yielding at least 5 micrograms per sample. Naive CD45RAhigh/CD27high T cell percentages were measured by flow cytometry on a PBMC aliquot from every donor. The germline V gene sets CDR1 to SGHVS and CDR2 to FQNEAQ. Cut back by 4 bases and 4 bases, the V and J ends lie 19 bases apart. The CDR3 sequence holds 16 residues, the cysteine and phenylalanine included. Solely the CDR3 DNA is kept, with 48 bases framed from the first base. The receptor library was made with 5' RACE. Sequenced on an Illumina HiSeq 2500. The second PCR ran for roughly 7 to 11 cycles and used a J-beta primer mix along with a sample-barcoded 5' primer. A unique molecular identifier was introduced onto each TCR beta cDNA molecule by a template-switch 5' adaptor carrying 12 random nucleotides. Each sample yielded at least 2.5 million CDR3-containing paired-end reads. The Mint cDNA synthesis kit, primed by a TRBC-specific oligonucleotide, was used to synthesize first-strand cDNA from all RNA. After uracil-DNA glycosylase treatment, a first 18-cycle PCR used universal primers M1SS and BC2_uni_R on all cDNA. Processing in the source paper ran as follows. For normalization, 1 million high-quality reads, each with a distinct molecular identifier, were randomly selected from each sample. Reads with shared molecular identifiers were discarded instead of being binned into consensus sequences. MiTCR, set to a Q25 quality threshold and the strictest error-elimination algorithm, was used for CDR3 identification, clonotype clustering and error correction. A nonparametric unseen species model with Euler transformation was used to estimate lower-bound total TCR beta diversity. TCRdb reworked the public reads: Q25 trimming with fastp, MiXCR clone assembly, productive beta chains retained. Rows matching on CDR3 protein sequence are summarized as one entry with the most common DNA and genes. For this entry, the V and J calls and clone size follow TCRdb and not the study's own pipeline. This sample is represented by approximately 780,000 distinct CDR3 sequences; around 25% of them were singletons. The top ten constitute 3% of the sample.

With regard to this clonotype: Its antigen specificity is not known. Base qualities are not recorded, but no much larger clone differs from it by a single base.

This same sample was also taken into another study, of T cells of mothers and their children. From the second report: Donors were nine systemically healthy Caucasian individuals: three mothers and their six children. cDNA synthesis consumed the entire amount of extracted RNA, loaded at 1.5 ug RNA in each 15 ul reaction. Sample barcodes and 2-4 random nucleotides were added via the M1S primer in the second PCR. Over 8.5 million TCR beta CDR3 reads were obtained for each mother, and around 3 million reads were obtained for each child. Thymic selection shapes the output of TCR recombination in a similar way in related and unrelated pairs, and inherited differences have a minor effect. Related mother-child pairs always showed normalized repertoire overlap that was slightly higher than in unrelated mother-child pairs, though the difference was never significant. No persistent microchimeric T cell clones were found, with a detection sensitivity of roughly 99 clones per million clonotypes. In the study, deep NGS was used to compare the TCR beta repertoires of mothers and children, and features distinguishing related mother-child pairs from unrelated individuals were sought. The mean age was approximately 41 +/- 4 years for the mothers and roughly 10 +/- 4 years for the children. After adapters were ligated using NEBNext reagents, the libraries underwent 100+100 nt paired-end sequencing on an Illumina HiSeq 2000. To avoid cross-contamination, the mother libraries and the child libraries were prepared a month apart and sequenced in separate runs. Between roughly 500,000 and 2,300,000 distinct TCR beta clonotypes were identified per donor. Naive TCR beta clonotypes were estimated from low-frequency clonotypes matched to each donor's FACS-determined naive share, without sorting.

The sequence derives from a boy aged 5-17 years in good health. The receptor chain draws on TRBV7-8 and TRBJ2-5; TRBD2 is a weak D gene call, 5 bases matching. The specimen was blood. CDR3 sequence: CASSYLGSGEIETQYF. At the DNA level, the sequence is TGTGCCAGCAGCTACCTAGGGTCTGGGGAGATAGAGACCCAGTACTTC.